The 18 T cell receptor beta chains below were found in one sample sequenced in a study of T cell responses to AZD1222 COVID-19 vaccine. Sequencing used immunoSEQ multiplex PCR; TCRdb keeps in-frame clones, though not all of them. The sample carries about 55,000 clones, approximately 88% recorded once. The sample consisted of peripheral blood, taken on day 0 of AZD1222 vaccination. Receptors originate from an adult in good health.

The DNA of the CDR3 is TGCAGTGCTAGTTCACAGGGGGGCCAAGAGACCCAGTACTTC. This encodes CSASSQGGQETQYF. The V call is TRBV20-1, the J call TRBJ2-5, with 8 bases fitting TRBD1. Germline assignment: CDR1 DFQATT and CDR2 SNEGSKA (reference sequence). The CDR3 consists of 14 residues. V was pared by 3 bases and J by 1 base, with 4 bases of the junction left unmatched.

The chain uses TRBV9 and TRBJ2-2; TRBD2 is a possible D gene (5 bases). This CDR3 region has 13 residues. CDR1 is SGDLS and CDR2 is YYNGEE in the germline V gene. V was cut by 4 bases and J by 7 bases, with 11 bases left in between. CDR3 in DNA: TGTGCCAGCAGCCTCAGCGGCGGCGGGGAGCTGTTTTTT. Its translation: CASSLSGGGELFF.

The chain recombines TRBV30 with TRBJ2-7, with 7 positions matching TRBD2. The CDR3 has 14 residues. V gave up 0 bases and J gave up 0 bases; unmatched junction bases: 2. The germline V gene encodes CDR1 GTSNPN and CDR2 SVGIG (reference sequence). The CDR3 protein is CAWSVGGISYEQYF. Here the CDR3 DNA reads TGTGCCTGGAGTGTGGGAGGGATCTCCTACGAGCAGTACTTC.

V gene TRBV5-1 combines with J gene TRBJ2-1, with 13 bases lining up with TRBD2. The CDR3 contains 16 residues. V gave up 4 bases and J gave up 6 bases; unmatched junction bases: 7. Germline V gives CDR1 SGHRS, CDR2 YFSETQ. CDR3 region: CASSTTGTSGINEQFF. The CDR3 nucleotides are TGCGCCAGCAGCACCACCGGGACTAGCGGGATCAATGAGCAGTTCTTC.

V and J are TRBV28 and TRBJ2-1; a possible D gene is TRBD2 (5 bases). Germline lookup yields CDR1 MDHEN and CDR2 SYDVKM. Trimming took off 6 bases at V and 0 bases at J, with 18 bases between the two ends. The CDR3 totals 17 residues. The CDR3 region is CASSLGPLVFSYNEQFF. CDR3 sequence (DNA): TGTGCCAGCAGCCTTGGCCCACTAGTTTTCTCCTACAATGAGCAGTTCTTC.

The genes are TRBV6-2 or TRBV6-3 and TRBJ2-1, with D perhaps matching TRBD1 (6 bases). CDR1 MNHEY and CDR2 SVGEGT come from the germline V gene. V was shortened by 0 bases and J by 8 bases, with 17 bases between the two germline ends. The CDR3 has 16 amino acids. The CDR3 bases are TGTGCCAGCAGTTACTCGAGCAGGGGTGCCCTCGATGAGCAGTTCTTC. This gives the protein CASSYSSRGALDEQFF.

This clone was counted between two and nine times. The chain recombines TRBV9 with TRBJ1-1; TRBD1 is a possible D gene (5 bases). V shed 4 bases and J shed 5 bases, with 12 bases lying between them. The CDR3 is made up of 13 amino acids. Per the germline V gene, CDR1 is SGDLS and CDR2 is YYNGEE. The CDR3 here is CASSLGGGTEAFF. The CDR3, as DNA: TGTGCCAGCAGCCTTGGGGGAGGGACTGAAGCTTTCTTT.

The chain links TRBV9 to TRBJ2-2, with 8 bases aligning to TRBD2. The CDR3 length is 14 residues. Germline V gene sequence: CDR1 SGDLS, CDR2 YYNGEE. J was trimmed by 9 bases and V by 0 bases; bases with no gene match: 4. In DNA form, the CDR3 reads TGTGCCAGCAGCGTAGAGCGGGGGCGCCGGGAGCTGTTTTTT. It specifies CASSVERGRRELFF.

The V gene is TRBV7-8, the J gene TRBJ1-4, with 9 bases fitting TRBD1. CDR1 SGHVS and CDR2 FQNEAQ come from the germline V gene. The CDR3 totals 14 residues. With 4 bases clipped from V and 4 bases from J, the junction kept 1 base outside the gene matches. CDR3 DNA sequence: TGTGCCAGCAGCTCGGGACAGGGTAATGAAAAACTGTTTTTT. It specifies CASSSGQGNEKLFF.

The rearrangement uses TRBV27 and TRBJ2-6; D ambiguous. The CDR3 length is 20 residues. Trimming removed 5 bases at V and 0 bases at J, with 23 bases between. CDR1 and CDR2 from the germline V gene are MNHEY and SMNVEV (reference sequence). The CDR3 coding sequence is TGTGCCAGCAGTACCCAAACGGACGGGCACTCTAGCTCTGGGGCCAACGTCCTGACTTTC. This gives the protein CASSTQTDGHSSSGANVLTF.

V is TRBV19 and J is TRBJ2-2; 8 nucleotides align to TRBD2. This CDR3 contains 17 residues. After removal of 0 bases from V and 4 bases from J, the junction contained 7 bases not matched to a gene. Germline V CDR1 and CDR2: LNHDA, SQIVND (reference sequence). This CDR3 is CASSIDGGLAITGELFF. DNA of the CDR3: TGTGCCAGTAGTATAGATGGAGGACTAGCTATCACCGGGGAGCTGTTTTTT.

The chain recombines TRBV29-1 with TRBJ1-2, with D tentatively TRBD1 (6 bases). Germline lookup yields CDR1 SQVTM and CDR2 ANQGSEA. The CDR3 is made up of 12 amino acids. Trimming cost V 4 bases and J 4 bases, with 10 bases left between them. The CDR3 sequence is CSVGGQTYGYTF. The CDR3 nucleotides are TGCAGCGTTGGCGGACAGACCTATGGCTACACCTTC.

The CDR3 protein is CASRRLAGGEETQYF. Here the CDR3 DNA reads TGTGCCAGCAGACGACTAGCGGGAGGTGAAGAGACCCAGTACTTC. The chain couples TRBV6-5 to TRBJ2-5; 13 bases fit TRBD2. The CDR3 is 15 residues long. From germline, CDR1 is MNHEY and CDR2 SVGAGI. The V gene end was trimmed by 6 bases and the J gene end by 3 bases; junction bases not matched to a gene: 4.

V is TRBV3-1 (or the pseudogene TRBV3-2) and J is TRBJ1-6; maybe TRBD1 (5 bases). Germline CDR1 reads LGHDT; CDR2 reads YNNKEL (reference sequence). CDR3 length: 16 amino acids. The V end lost 4 bases, the J end lost 2 bases, and 12 bases lay between the germline ends. CDR3 protein: CASSRGDGTYNSPLHF. The CDR3 bases are TGTGCCAGCAGCCGGGGGGACGGAACCTATAATTCACCCCTCCACTTT.

V gene TRBV24-1 combines with J gene TRBJ2-3; 9 positions agree with TRBD2. Germline V CDR1 and CDR2: KGHDR, SFDVKD. V shed 3 bases, J shed 3 bases, and the junction held 15 bases outside the gene matches. The CDR3 runs to 19 residues. CDR3 nucleotide sequence: TGTGCCACCAGTGATCCTGAGGCGGGAGGGCCGATAGGTACAGATACGCAGTATTTT. Translating gives CATSDPEAGGPIGTDTQYF.

The chain employs TRBV5-5 and TRBJ2-5; D uncertain. The CDR3 loop spans 14 amino acids. Germline V CDR1 and CDR2: SGHKS, YYEKEE (reference sequence). The V end lost 0 bases, the J end lost 1 base, and 7 bases lay between the germline ends. The CDR3 sequence: CASSLASGQETQYF. In DNA form, the CDR3 reads TGTGCCAGCAGCTTGGCTTCAGGCCAAGAGACCCAGTACTTC.

CDR3 sequence reads: CASSQGDTQYF. The DNA of the CDR3 is TGCGCCAGCAGCCAGGGAGATACGCAGTATTTT. The chain is built from TRBV5-1 and TRBJ2-3, with D tentatively TRBD1 (5 bases). From germline, CDR1 is SGHRS and CDR2 YFSETQ. V lost 4 bases and J 5 bases, leaving 5 bases between the germline ends. CDR3 length: 11 amino acids. The full variable domain, its missing parts supplied by reference TRBV5-1 and TRBJ2-3, is KAGVTQTPRYLIKTRGQQVTLSCSPISGHRSVSWYQQTPGQGLQFLFEYFSETQRNKGNFPGRFSGRQFSNSRSEMNVSTLELGDSALYLCASSQGDTQYFGPGTRLTVL.

The chain carries TRBV27 and TRBJ2-1; tentative D call: TRBD1 (7 bases). CDR3 size: 16 residues. Trimming took 3 bases from V and 3 from J, leaving 15 bases between them. Germline V gives CDR1 MNHEY, CDR2 SMNVEV (reference sequence). CDR3 amino acids: CASSLSSGGYYNEQFF. CDR3 nucleotide sequence: TGTGCCAGCAGTTTGTCCTCAGGGGGGTACTACAATGAGCAGTTCTTC.